This paragraph covers one TCR beta chain sequence. Its cognate antigen is unknown. The CDR3 totals 13 residues. J gave up 6 bases and V 3 bases, and 1 base lay outside the gene matches. CDR1 is LNHDA, CDR2 SQIVND, per germline (reference sequence). This specimen comes from a study of T cell repertoires in cytomegalovirus infection. As for the study in general: It can be stated that public TCR beta signatures indicated CMV infection as well as a matching HLA type. General study points: What dominated the ex vivo response were HLA-C-restricted CMV-specific TCR beta clonotypes.

MiXCR, applied by TCRdb to the reads, yields one record per CDR3 protein. Counted here are 500,000 to 600,000 distinct CDR3 sequences, 16% occurring once; the ten biggest clones make up roughly a quarter. V usage is TRBV19 and J usage is TRBJ2-1, with 8 bases identical to TRBD2. The source is a human donor in good health (CMV status not recorded). Some clones in this sample may be carry-over from other donors' samples. The sample was CD8+ T cells from PBMCs. CDR3 amino acids: CASSILAGNEQFF. The CDR3, as DNA: TGTGCCAGTAGTATTCTAGCGGGCAATGAGCAGTTCTTC. Full variable domain (missing parts from reference TRBV19 and TRBJ2-1): DGGITQSPKYLFRKEGQNVTLSCEQNLNHDAMYWYRQDPGQGLRLIYYSQIVNDFQKGDIAEGYSVSREKKESFPLTVTSAQKNPTAFYLCASSILAGNEQFFGPGTRLTVL.